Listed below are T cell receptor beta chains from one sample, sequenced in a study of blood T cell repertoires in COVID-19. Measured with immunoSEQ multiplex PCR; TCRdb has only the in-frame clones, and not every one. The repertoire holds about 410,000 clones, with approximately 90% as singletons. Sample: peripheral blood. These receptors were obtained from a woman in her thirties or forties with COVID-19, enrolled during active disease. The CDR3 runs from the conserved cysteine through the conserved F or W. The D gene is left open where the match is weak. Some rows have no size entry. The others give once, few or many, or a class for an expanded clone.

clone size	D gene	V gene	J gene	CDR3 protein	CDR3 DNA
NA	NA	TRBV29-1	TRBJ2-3	CSSTGGTDTQYF	TGCAGCTCGACAGGAGGTACAGATACGCAGTATTTT
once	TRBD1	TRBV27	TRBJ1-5	CASRAGQGYNQPQHF	TGTGCCAGCAGGGCGGGACAGGGGTACAATCAGCCCCAGCATTTT
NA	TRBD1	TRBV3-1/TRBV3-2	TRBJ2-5	CASSQDSDRAHQETQYF	TGTGCCAGCAGCCAAGATTCGGACAGGGCCCACCAAGAGACCCAGTACTTC
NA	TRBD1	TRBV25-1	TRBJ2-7	CASSAPDRDLHEQYF	TGTGCCAGCAGTGCACCGGACAGGGACTTACACGAGCAGTACTTC
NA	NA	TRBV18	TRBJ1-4	CASSPPRGNEKLFF	TGTGCCAGCTCACCTCCGAGGGGGAATGAAAAACTGTTTTTT
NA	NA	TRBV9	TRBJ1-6	CASSVEQDSYNSPLHF	TGTGCCAGCAGCGTAGAACAGGACTCCTATAATTCACCCCTCCACTTT
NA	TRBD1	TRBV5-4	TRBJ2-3	CASSYGTGRFGTQYF	TGTGCCAGCAGCTATGGGACAGGGAGATTCGGTACGCAGTATTTT
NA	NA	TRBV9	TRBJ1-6	CASSVYTRLFRGADSPLHF	TGTGCCAGCAGCGTGTACACAAGGCTATTCCGGGGAGCCGATTCACCCCTCCACTTT
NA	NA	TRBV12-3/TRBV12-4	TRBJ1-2	CASSLVTDYGYTF	TGTGCCAGCAGTTTAGTGACAGACTATGGCTACACCTTC
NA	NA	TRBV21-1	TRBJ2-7	CASSKVGWVQGREQYF	TGTGCCAGCAGCAAAGTAGGGTGGGTGCAGGGGCGCGAGCAGTACTTC
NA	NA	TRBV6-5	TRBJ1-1	CASLGRGIMNTEAFF	TGTGCCAGCTTGGGGAGGGGGATCATGAACACTGAAGCTTTCTTT
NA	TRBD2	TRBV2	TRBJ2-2	CATGKGLENTGELFF	TGTGCCACCGGCAAGGGACTAGAGAACACCGGGGAGCTGTTTTTT
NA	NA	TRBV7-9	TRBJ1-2	CASSLSGGTWDGYTF	TGTGCCAGCAGCCTTTCCGGGGGGACGTGGGATGGCTACACCTTC
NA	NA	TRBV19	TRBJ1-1	CASLARNTEAFF	TGTGCCAGTTTGGCCCGGAACACTGAAGCTTTCTTT
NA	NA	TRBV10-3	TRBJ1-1	CAIRWGEDTEAFF	TGTGCCATCCGATGGGGCGAGGACACTGAAGCTTTCTTT
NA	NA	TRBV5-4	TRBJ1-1	CASSLNRVGTEAFF	TGTGCCAGCAGCTTGAACAGGGTTGGCACTGAAGCTTTCTTT
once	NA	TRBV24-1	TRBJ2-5	CATSSRRGETQYF	TGTGCCACCAGCTCACGGCGCGGAGAGACCCAGTACTTC
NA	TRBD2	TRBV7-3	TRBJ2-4	CASSLNGHRTSGTAKNIQYF	TGTGCCAGCAGCTTAAATGGACACCGGACTAGCGGGACGGCCAAAAACATTCAGTACTTC
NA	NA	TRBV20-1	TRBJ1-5	CSASNLEDSNQPQHF	TGCAGTGCTAGTAACCTGGAGGATAGCAATCAGCCCCAGCATTTT
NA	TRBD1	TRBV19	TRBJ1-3	CASSTWTGRGNTIYF	TGTGCCAGTAGTACGTGGACAGGGCGAGGAAACACCATATATTTT
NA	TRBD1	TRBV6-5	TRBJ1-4	CASSSRTGLEEKLFF	TGTGCCAGCAGTTCCAGGACAGGCTTGGAAGAAAAACTGTTTTTT
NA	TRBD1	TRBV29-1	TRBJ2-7	CSVDGTGVSEQYF	TGCAGCGTTGATGGGACAGGGGTGTCCGAGCAGTACTTC
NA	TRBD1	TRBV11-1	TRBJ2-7	CASSFTGTGIREQYF	TGTGCCAGCAGCTTCACCGGGACAGGGATTAGAGAGCAGTACTTC
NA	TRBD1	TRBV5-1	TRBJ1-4	CASGGQGGEKLFF	TGCGCCAGCGGAGGACAGGGAGGTGAAAAACTGTTTTTT
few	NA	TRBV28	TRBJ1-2	CASSGPGGYGYTF	TGTGCCAGCAGTGGCCCGGGAGGTTATGGCTACACCTTC
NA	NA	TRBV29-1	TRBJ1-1	CSVLTSNTEAFF	TGCAGCGTCCTTACATCGAACACTGAAGCTTTCTTT
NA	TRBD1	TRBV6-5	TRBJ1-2	CATSSAQGNGGYTF	TGTGCCACGTCCTCCGCACAGGGGAATGGCGGCTACACCTTC
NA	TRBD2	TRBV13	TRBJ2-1	CASSRGTSGRLNEQFF	TGTGCCAGCAGCCGTGGGACTAGCGGGAGGTTGAATGAGCAGTTCTTC
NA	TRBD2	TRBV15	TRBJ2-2	CATSRLAGGAGELFF	TGTGCCACCAGCAGACTAGCGGGTGGCGCCGGGGAGCTGTTTTTT
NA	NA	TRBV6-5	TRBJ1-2	CASSSRQSYGYTF	TGTGCCAGCAGTTCGCGACAGAGCTATGGCTACACCTTC
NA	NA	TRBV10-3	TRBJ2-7	CAISGPSRVDSYEQYF	TGTGCCATCAGTGGGCCGAGCAGGGTTGACTCCTACGAGCAGTACTTC
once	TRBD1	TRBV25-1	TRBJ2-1	CASSDLQGASSYNEQFF	TGTGCCAGCAGTGACCTACAGGGGGCGAGTTCCTACAATGAGCAGTTCTTC
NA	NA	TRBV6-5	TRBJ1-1	CASGGSPLNTEAFF	TGTGCCAGCGGGGGCAGCCCATTGAACACTGAAGCTTTCTTT
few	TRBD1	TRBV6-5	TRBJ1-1	CASSYSGQFMNTEAFF	TGTGCCAGCAGTTACTCGGGACAGTTTATGAACACTGAAGCTTTCTTT
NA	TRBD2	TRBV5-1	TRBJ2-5	CASSLGPRLAGAGDQETQYF	TGCGCCAGCAGCTTGGGACCCCGACTAGCGGGGGCCGGGGACCAAGAGACCCAGTACTTC
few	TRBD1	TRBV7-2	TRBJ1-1	CASSLGDSRSEAFF	TGTGCCAGCAGCTTAGGGGACAGCAGGTCTGAAGCTTTCTTT
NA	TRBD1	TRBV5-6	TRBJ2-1	CASSLGDRISYNEQFF	TGTGCCAGCAGCCTTGGGGACAGGATATCCTACAATGAGCAGTTCTTC
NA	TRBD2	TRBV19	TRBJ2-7	CASSSSGSNEQYF	TGTGCCAGTAGTTCTAGCGGGAGCAACGAGCAGTACTTC
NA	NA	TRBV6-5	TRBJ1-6	CASSYGEYNSPLHF	TGTGCCAGCAGTTACGGGGAGTATAATTCACCCCTCCACTTT
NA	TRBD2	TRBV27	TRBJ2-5	CASSLTSIQETQYF	TGTGCCAGCAGTTTGACTAGCATCCAAGAGACCCAGTACTTC
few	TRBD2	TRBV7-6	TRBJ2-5	CASSLGSGGQETQYF	TGTGCCAGCAGCTTAGGTTCGGGGGGCCAAGAGACCCAGTACTTC
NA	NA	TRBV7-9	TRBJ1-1	CASSLLDFPNTEAFF	TGTGCCAGCAGCTTACTGGACTTCCCGAACACTGAAGCTTTCTTT
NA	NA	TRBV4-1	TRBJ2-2	CASSVEENTGELFF	TGCGCCAGCAGTGTGGAGGAGAACACCGGGGAGCTGTTTTTT
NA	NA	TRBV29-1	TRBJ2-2	CSVRRSSNTGELFF	TGCAGCGTCCGGAGGAGTTCGAACACCGGGGAGCTGTTTTTT
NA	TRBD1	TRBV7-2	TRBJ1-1	CASSYDRVTEAFF	TGTGCCAGCAGCTACGACAGGGTCACTGAAGCTTTCTTT
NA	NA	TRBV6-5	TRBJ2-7	CASRVDWSSYEQYF	TGTGCCAGCAGGGTGGATTGGAGCTCCTACGAGCAGTACTTC
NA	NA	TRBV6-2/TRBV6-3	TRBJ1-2	CASSYSTVNYGYTF	TGTGCCAGCAGTTATTCGACTGTTAACTATGGCTACACCTTC
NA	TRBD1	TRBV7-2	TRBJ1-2	CASSFRDSPLKGYTF	TGTGCCAGCAGCTTCCGGGACAGCCCTTTAAAGGGCTACACCTTC